The 4 T cell receptor beta chains below were found in one sample sequenced in a study of OX40 agonist ivuxolimab in advanced cancers. Repertoires were generated with immunoSEQ multiplex PCR, while TCRdb's copy carries only in-frame clones and drops some. The sample has some 39,000 clones; around four fifths are singletons. This specimen was CD4+ or CD8+ T cells sorted from blood, taken in a trial of the OX40 agonist ivuxolimab. These receptors came from an adult with an advanced solid tumor such as melanoma, head and neck, liver or kidney cancer.

The gene calls are TRBV6-5 and TRBJ1-1; D remains unclear. Germline lookup yields CDR1 MNHEY and CDR2 SVGAGI. Trimming pared 3 bases from V and 5 bases from J, leaving 16 bases between. The CDR3 consists of 15 residues. The DNA for the CDR3 is TGTGCCAGCAGTTATGATCGGTGGGGAGGGACTGAAGCTTTCTTT. This gives the protein CASSYDRWGGTEAFF.

The table lists this clone with a count of one. V gene TRBV9 combines with J gene TRBJ2-1; 7 nucleotides align to TRBD1. The CDR3 loop spans 15 amino acids. The germline gives CDR1 SGDLS, CDR2 YYNGEE. Germline trimming cut 3 bases from V and 3 bases from J; bases unmatched to any gene: 6. The CDR3 is CASSANRDSYNEQFF. CDR3 coding DNA: TGTGCCAGCAGCGCCAACCGGGACAGCTACAATGAGCAGTTCTTC.

The rearrangement joins TRBV30 to TRBJ2-7; possible D gene TRBD1, 5 bases. Germline lookup yields CDR1 GTSNPN and CDR2 SVGIG (reference sequence). The CDR3 is 13 residues long. V was pared by 0 bases and J by 3 bases, with 9 bases between. CDR3 bases: TGTGCCTGGAGTGTTGACAGTGGCTACGAGCAGTACGTC. Amino acid sequence: CAWSVDSGYEQYV.

The chain links TRBV5-1 to TRBJ2-1, with D maybe TRBD1 (5 bases). Germline-derived CDR1 and CDR2 are SGHRS and YFSETQ. This CDR3 has 14 amino acids. Between the trimmed V and J ends, which lost 4 bases and 0 bases, there was a span of 8 bases. The CDR3 DNA reads as TGCGCCAGCAGCGACGACAGCTCCTACAATGAGCAGTTCTTC. Amino acids: CASSDDSSYNEQFF. The full variable domain, with the rest looked up from reference TRBV5-1 and TRBJ2-1, is KAGVTQTPRYLIKTRGQQVTLSCSPISGHRSVSWYQQTPGQGLQFLFEYFSETQRNKGNFPGRFSGRQFSNSRSEMNVSTLELGDSALYLCASSDDSSYNEQFFGPGTRLTVL.